This T cell receptor (beta chain) is drawn from a study of OX40 agonist ivuxolimab in advanced cancers. Generated by immunoSEQ multiplex PCR, the TCRdb table keeps only in-frame clones and is missing some. The table includes tens of thousands of clones, about 85% detected once. With regard to this clone: No antigen is known for it.

Deletions cut 3 bases from V and 2 bases from J, with 10 bases between. This CDR3 has 14 residues. In germline, CDR1 is LNHDA, CDR2 SQIVND (reference sequence). Whole-study findings and limits: In the 0.1 to 3.0 mg/kg range, CD4+ and CD8+ blood T cells had expanded clonally by week 6.

The sample in question was CD4+ or CD8+ T cells sorted from blood, obtained in a trial of the OX40 agonist ivuxolimab. This receptor was obtained from an adult with an advanced solid tumor such as melanoma, head and neck, liver or kidney cancer. J is TRBJ1-2 and V is TRBV19, with a weak D call TRBD1 (5 bases). CDR3: CASSITGGNYGYTF. CDR3 bases: TGTGCCAGTAGTATTACAGGAGGGAACTATGGCTACACCTTC.